Listed here are 23 T cell receptor beta chains from one sample, sequenced in a study of CD8 T cells in ankylosing spondylitis. From the 5' RACE reads, TCRdb called clonotypes with MiXCR, one entry per CDR3 protein. The repertoire holds some 29,000 distinct CDR3 sequences, 7.2% seen once, with over 9.5% in the top ten. Material for sequencing was blood, either unsorted or a sorted T cell fraction (not recorded which). All receptors derive from a male donor with ankylosing spondylitis or in good health (not recorded which).

Of note for this clonotype: It may be a read error: a sequence one base away is much more abundant. J is TRBJ2-3 and V is TRBV4-1; D gene uncertain. CDR3 length: 15 residues. Trimming removed 0 bases at V and 0 bases at J, with 7 bases between. Looked up from germline, CDR1 is MGHRA and CDR2 is YSYEKL. The CDR3 DNA is TGCGCCAGCAGCCAAGATCTCGGGAGCACAGATACGCAGTATTTT. This sequence encodes CASSQDLGSTDTQYF.

This clonotype was picked up many times. Here the CDR3 reads CASSYLRGNEQFF. The CDR3 nucleotides are TGTGCCAGCAGTTACTTGAGGGGGAATGAGCAGTTCTTC. The J gene is TRBJ2-1, the V gene TRBV6-5, with a tentative D call TRBD1 (6 bases). Germline V gene data show CDR1 as MNHEY and CDR2 as SVGAGI. This CDR3 comprises 13 residues. The V and J ends lost 1 base and 7 bases respectively, with 8 bases between them.

The sample holds many counts of this clonotype. The rearrangement joins TRBV3-1 to TRBJ1-1; D is undetermined. The germline V gene has CDR1 LGHDT and CDR2 YNNKEL (reference sequence). The germline V and J ends were trimmed by 4 bases and 1 base, with 7 bases remaining between them. This CDR3 is 13 amino acids long. CDR3 nucleotides: TGTGCCAGCAGCCGGACGGAGAACACTGAAGCTTTCTTT. Protein: CASSRTENTEAFF.

This clonotype was found many times. CDR3: CASSVGRGRTDTQYF. In DNA, the CDR3 is TGTGCCAGCAGCGTAGGCCGCGGGAGGACAGATACGCAGTATTTT. The chain combines TRBV9 with TRBJ2-3; 8 bases are a match to TRBD2. The germline V gene has CDR1 SGDLS and CDR2 YYNGEE. Losses at the gene ends were 0 bases for V and 3 bases for J; bases not matched to a gene: 3. The CDR3 is 15 residues long.

This clonotype was recorded at least ten times. V usage is TRBV5-1 and J usage is TRBJ2-1, with TRBD2 matching over 13 bases. CDR3 length equals 15 residues. Trimming cost V 0 bases and J 8 bases; bases outside gene matches: 2. The germline gives CDR1 SGHRS, CDR2 YFSETQ. CDR3 nucleotide sequence: TGCGCCAGCAGCTTGGGGACTAGCGGGAGTCATGAGCAGTTCTTC. Translation gives CASSLGTSGSHEQFF.

With regard to this clonotype: Since the CDR3 does not end with the conserved phenylalanine or tryptophan, this likely comes from a read error. The DNA is left out, because the CDR3 cannot be placed on it with certainty; the CDR3 is given as TCRdb lists it. The V call is TRBV29-1, the J call TRBJ2-7; the DNA was not compared with TRBD2, the D call given in the table. CDR1 and CDR2 from the germline V gene are SQVTM and ANQGSEA. The CDR3 extends over 15 residues, inclusive of both ends. The CDR3 sequence is CSVLKLAGIQYEQHL.

This clonotype was observed at least ten times. This chain links TRBV12-3 or TRBV12-4 with TRBJ2-3; D possibly corresponds to TRBD1 (6 bases). V was cut by 5 bases and J by 2 bases, with 11 bases left in between. This CDR3 region has 14 residues. CDR3 nucleotide sequence: TGTGCCAGCAGTCCGGGACACATCACAGATACGCAGTATTTT. Translating gives CASSPGHITDTQYF.

Many counts were recorded for this clonotype. The rearrangement uses TRBV2 and TRBJ2-1; possible D gene TRBD1, 5 bases. There are 16 residues in the CDR3. Between the trimmed V and J ends, which lost 6 bases and 1 base, there was a span of 16 bases. Germline V gene data show CDR1 as SNHLY and CDR2 as FYNNEI. CDR3 amino acids: CASSPGLVGSYNEQFF. DNA for the CDR3: TGTGCCAGCAGCCCAGGGCTAGTCGGATCCTACAATGAGCAGTTCTTC. The full variable domain, in which reference TRBV2 and TRBJ2-1 provide the parts outside the CDR3, is EPEVTQTPSHQVTQMGQEVILRCVPISNHLYFYWYRQILGQKVEFLVSFYNNEISEKSEIFDDQFSVERPDGSNFTLKIRSTKLEDSAMYFCASSPGLVGSYNEQFFGPGTRLTVL.

The rearrangement links TRBV28 to TRBJ2-1; 12 bases map to TRBD2. The CDR3 loop spans 16 amino acids. Germline CDR1 MDHEN, CDR2 SYDVKM. V trimming: 6 bases; J trimming: 4 bases; junction bases outside the gene matches: 7. The CDR3: CASRPMTSGSYNEQFF. Here the CDR3 DNA reads TGTGCCAGCAGACCAATGACTAGCGGGAGTTACAATGAGCAGTTCTTC.

The sample holds many counts of this clonotype. This chain links TRBV5-1 with TRBJ1-1, with 7 bases lining up with TRBD1. J gave up 3 bases and V 0 bases, and 8 bases lay outside the gene matches. In germline, CDR1 is SGHRS, CDR2 YFSETQ. The CDR3 is 16 amino acids. CDR3 in amino acids: CASSLGYDRVYTEAFF. The CDR3, as DNA: TGCGCCAGCAGCTTGGGATATGACAGGGTTTACACTGAAGCTTTCTTT.

This clonotype was seen at least ten times. This chain connects TRBV27 to TRBJ2-1; TRBD2 matches 9 bases. Trimming removed 0 bases from V and 5 bases from J; junction bases left unmatched: 5. CDR1 MNHEY and CDR2 SMNVEV come from the germline V gene (reference sequence). The CDR3 loop spans 16 amino acids. The CDR3 region has the DNA TGTGCCAGCAGTTTATCGAGGGCGGGAGGGAACAATGAGCAGTTCTTC. Protein product: CASSLSRAGGNNEQFF.

This clonotype appeared many times. CDR3 sequence (DNA): TGCAGCGTTGAAGCGCTAGCGGGAGGGTTCTACAATGAGCAGTTCTTC. As protein: CSVEALAGGFYNEQFF. V usage is TRBV29-1 and J usage is TRBJ2-1; TRBD2 matches at 12 bases. The CDR3 loop spans 16 amino acids. The germline CDR1 and CDR2 sequences are SQVTM and ANQGSEA. V dropped 1 base and J dropped 3; count of bases not matched to a gene: 4.

This clonotype was counted ten times or more. The rearrangement uses TRBV3-1 and TRBJ2-7; 8 bases are shared with TRBD1. The CDR3 has 14 amino acids. J was trimmed by 5 bases and V by 2 bases; bases with no gene match: 5. Germline V gene data show CDR1 as LGHDT and CDR2 as YNNKEL (reference sequence). DNA for the CDR3: TGTGCCAGCAGCCAACGGGGACAGGATAACGAGCAGTACTTC. Its protein is CASSQRGQDNEQYF.

This clonotype has ten or more counts. This chain links TRBV6-6 with TRBJ2-3; maybe TRBD2 (5 bases). The CDR3 spans 14 residues. From germline, CDR1 is MNHNY and CDR2 SVGAGI (reference sequence). V lost 7 bases to trimming and J lost 1 base, with 12 bases between them. The CDR3 sequence: CASNEGARTDTQYF. CDR3 sequence (DNA): TGTGCCAGCAACGAGGGAGCTCGCACAGATACGCAGTATTTT.

This clonotype was recorded at least ten times. The J gene is TRBJ1-1, the V gene TRBV5-1; no firm D call. CDR3 length: 14 amino acids. The germline V gene has CDR1 SGHRS and CDR2 YFSETQ. V lost 7 bases and J 2 bases, leaving 15 bases between the germline ends. CDR3 nucleotide sequence: TGCGCCAGCTCATGGGAGGGAACAAACACTGAAGCTTTCTTT. This translates into CASSWEGTNTEAFF.

By proportion, this clonotype is medium-sized (0.01 to 0.1%). The chain recombines TRBV14 with TRBJ2-6; D unclear. There are 15 residues in the CDR3. The germline V gene encodes CDR1 SGHDN and CDR2 FVKESK. V gave up 4 bases and J gave up 0 bases, with 7 bases separating them. The CDR3 bases are TGTGCCAGCAGCCTCGCCCACTCTGGGGCCAACGTCCTGACTTTC. It translates to CASSLAHSGANVLTF.

This clonotype was counted many times. The V and J genes are TRBV20-1 and TRBJ1-5; D may be TRBD1 (6 bases). The germline CDR1 and CDR2 sequences are DFQATT and SNEGSKA (reference sequence). V lost 5 bases and J lost 2, with 16 bases in between. The CDR3 totals 15 residues. The chain's CDR3 is CSAGPDGGGNQPQHF. CDR3 DNA: TGCAGTGCTGGACCCGACGGGGGCGGCAATCAGCCCCAGCATTTT.

This clonotype was detected many times. This chain links TRBV14 with TRBJ2-7; 7 bases map to TRBD1. The CDR3 contains 13 residues. Looked up from germline, CDR1 is SGHDN and CDR2 is FVKESK. The J segment lost 4 bases and the V segment lost 5 bases, leaving 5 bases of the junction unmatched. CDR3 nucleotides: TGTGCCAGCAGCGACTACAGGGGATACGAGCAGTACTTC. Translation gives CASSDYRGYEQYF.

This clonotype was counted at least ten times. The V and J genes are TRBV27 and TRBJ2-7; the D call may be TRBD1 or TRBD2 (5 bases each). The CDR3 spans 15 residues. Trimming stripped 1 base from V and 0 bases from J, with 10 bases between. Germline CDR1 reads MNHEY; CDR2 reads SMNVEV (reference sequence). This CDR3 reads CASSLLPGLSYEQYF. CDR3 nucleotide sequence: TGTGCCAGCAGTTTATTACCGGGGCTCTCCTACGAGCAGTACTTC.

J is TRBJ1-4 and V is TRBV7-9, with D possibly being TRBD1 (6 bases). Germline assignment: CDR1 SEHNR and CDR2 FQNEAQ (reference sequence). CDR3 length equals 13 residues. V gave up 5 bases and J gave up 8 bases, with 12 bases separating them. CDR3 region: CASSEGGGEKLFF. The CDR3, as DNA: TGTGCCAGCAGCGAAGGCGGGGGCGAAAAACTGTTTTTT.

The chain uses TRBV4-2 and TRBJ2-2, with 7 bases identical to TRBD1. Germline CDR1 LGHNA, CDR2 YNFKEQ. The CDR3 contains 18 residues. V lost 4 bases and J lost 0; bases outside the gene matches: 11. The CDR3: CASSPQVYGTANTGELFF. The CDR3 bases are TGTGCCAGCAGCCCTCAGGTCTACGGGACAGCGAACACCGGGGAGCTGTTTTTT.

This clonotype came up many times. V gene TRBV5-1 combines with J gene TRBJ2-6; D possibly corresponds to TRBD2 (5 bases). CDR1 and CDR2 (germline): SGHRS, YFSETQ. This CDR3 spans 13 amino acids. V was cut by 4 bases and J by 3 bases, with 5 bases left in between. CDR3: CASSGSGANVLTF. CDR3 coding DNA: TGCGCCAGCAGCGGGAGTGGGGCCAACGTCCTGACTTTC. The full variable domain, its missing parts supplied by reference TRBV5-1 and TRBJ2-6, is KAGVTQTPRYLIKTRGQQVTLSCSPISGHRSVSWYQQTPGQGLQFLFEYFSETQRNKGNFPGRFSGRQFSNSRSEMNVSTLELGDSALYLCASSGSGANVLTFGAGSRLTVL.

This clonotype was seen ten or more times. The V gene is TRBV27, the J gene TRBJ2-5; no definite D call. Per germline, CDR1 MNHEY and CDR2 SMNVEV (reference sequence). Trimming took 2 bases from V and 5 from J, leaving 12 bases between them. The length of the CDR3 is 14 residues. DNA of the CDR3: TGTGCCAGCAGTTTAGTGATGTCTGGGGAGACCCAGTACTTC. Encoded protein: CASSLVMSGETQYF.